Each of the 25 T cell receptor beta chains below was sequenced from the same sample in a study of cytomegalovirus exposure and HLA in healthy donors. The PCR was carried out with 60 Vbeta primers and 13 Jbeta primers. Profiling relied on immunoSEQ multiplex PCR, and the TCRdb table lists in-frame clones only, not all of them. This table has 170,000 or so clones, 75% to 85% appearing once. Specimen: PBMCs. The receptors come from a woman aged 45-65 years in good health and CMV-seropositive.

J is TRBJ2-3 and V is TRBV7-3, with 8 bases that match TRBD1. The CDR3 loop spans 14 amino acids. In germline, CDR1 is SGHTA, CDR2 FQGTGA. The J segment lost 2 bases and the V segment lost 5 bases, leaving 3 bases of the junction unmatched. CDR3 loop: CASSPGQDTDTQYF. The CDR3 DNA follows: TGTGCCAGCAGCCCGGGACAGGACACAGATACGCAGTATTTT.

V usage is TRBV13 and J usage is TRBJ2-1; D is possibly TRBD2 (6 bases). Germline assignment: CDR1 PRHDT and CDR2 FYEKMQ (reference sequence). This CDR3 comprises 15 residues. V lost 3 bases and J lost 3, with 12 bases in between. This CDR3 reads CASSFYRGVYNEQFF. In DNA, the CDR3 is TGTGCCAGCAGCTTCTATCGCGGGGTCTACAATGAGCAGTTCTTC.

V and J are TRBV5-6 and TRBJ2-7; perhaps TRBD1 as D (5 bases). Germline loops: CDR1 SGHDT, CDR2 YYEEEE. V shed 1 base and J shed 2 bases, with 7 bases lying between them. The CDR3 consists of 13 residues. The CDR3 bases are TGTGCCAGCAGCTTGCAAGGGGCCTACGAGCAGTACTTC. This gives the protein CASSLQGAYEQYF.

This clone has only one observation. The chain employs TRBV7-6 and TRBJ2-1, with 7 bases matching TRBD2. Germline CDR1 and CDR2: SGHVS and FNYEAQ. With V trimmed by 0 bases and J by 12 bases, 5 bases remained unmatched. The CDR3 sequence is 13 residues long. The CDR3 loop is CASSLARGRGQFF. The CDR3 nucleotides are TGTGCCAGCAGCTTAGCGAGAGGGAGGGGGCAGTTCTTC.

This sequence joins TRBV13 and TRBJ2-7; 11 bases match TRBD2. Unmatched junction bases numbered 9, after V lost 7 bases and J lost 4 bases. The CDR3 loop spans 15 amino acids. Germline V gives CDR1 PRHDT, CDR2 FYEKMQ (reference sequence). The CDR3 coding sequence is TGTGCCAGCACCGATAGCGGGGGGGCCCTTTACGAGCAGTACTTC. Translating it yields CASTDSGGALYEQYF.

The chain has TRBV5-1 and TRBJ1-3; no definite D call. V lost 0 bases and J 7 bases, leaving 20 bases between the germline ends. This CDR3 region has 17 residues. Germline V gives CDR1 SGHRS, CDR2 YFSETQ. This CDR3 is CASSLGPWERLENTIYF. CDR3 DNA sequence: TGCGCCAGCAGCTTGGGGCCCTGGGAGCGTTTAGAGAACACCATATATTTT.

V usage is TRBV19 and J usage is TRBJ1-1; D might be TRBD1 (6 bases). Trimming shortened V by 7 bases and J by 4 bases, and 16 bases separated the two germline ends. This CDR3 is built from 14 residues. CDR1 is LNHDA and CDR2 is SQIVND in the germline V gene (reference sequence). CDR3 loop: CASTVDSYLTEAFF. CDR3 nucleotides: TGTGCCAGTACCGTGGACAGTTATCTCACTGAAGCTTTCTTT.

The chain employs TRBV18 and TRBJ2-5, with D perhaps TRBD1 (6 bases). The germline gives CDR1 KGHSH, CDR2 LQKENI. V shed 5 bases and J shed 0 bases, with 7 bases lying between them. The CDR3 loop spans 13 amino acids. CDR3: CASSWGHQETQYF. The CDR3 bases are TGTGCCAGCTCATGGGGGCACCAAGAGACCCAGTACTTC.

The rearrangement links TRBV30 to TRBJ1-1, with a tentative D call TRBD1 (6 bases). V was clipped by 4 bases and J by 0 bases, with 9 bases between them. CDR1 and CDR2 (germline): GTSNPN, SVGIG (reference sequence). The CDR3 spans 13 residues. The CDR3 DNA follows: TGTGCCTGGACAGGGGCCATGAACACTGAAGCTTTCTTT. It yields the protein CAWTGAMNTEAFF. Together with reference TRBV30 and TRBJ1-1, the CDR3 gives the full variable domain: SQTIHQWPATLVQPVGSPLSLECTVEGTSNPNLYWYRQAAGRGLQLLFYSVGIGQISSEVPQNLSASRPQDRQFILSSKKLLLSDSGFYLCAWTGAMNTEAFFGQGTRLTVV.

The chain recombines TRBV6-1 with TRBJ2-3; 7 nucleotides agree with TRBD2. With V trimmed by 8 bases and J by 2 bases, 4 bases remained unmatched. This CDR3 is 13 amino acids long. CDR1 and CDR2 (germline): MNHNS, SASEGT. The CDR3 loop is CASLRDYTDTQYF. The CDR3 DNA is TGTGCCAGCCTCCGGGACTACACAGATACGCAGTATTTT.

This chain joins TRBV5-1 and TRBJ2-1; 7 bases are a match to TRBD1. The junction had 7 bases not matched to a gene; V was cut back by 4 bases and J by 0 bases. There are 16 residues in the CDR3. Germline CDR1 SGHRS, CDR2 YFSETQ. CDR3 protein: CASSDFDRDSYNEQFF. The CDR3 bases are TGCGCCAGCAGCGACTTCGACAGGGACTCCTACAATGAGCAGTTCTTC.

V usage is TRBV5-1 and J usage is TRBJ2-7; 10 bases align to TRBD1. The V gene end was trimmed by 5 bases and the J gene end by 1 base; junction bases not matched to a gene: 6. This CDR3 is built from 15 residues. From germline, CDR1 is SGHRS and CDR2 YFSETQ. The CDR3 coding sequence is TGCGCCAGCAGAACGGGACAGGGGATTTCCTACGAGCAGTACTTC. Residues: CASRTGQGISYEQYF. The full variable domain, completed using reference TRBV5-1 and TRBJ2-7, is KAGVTQTPRYLIKTRGQQVTLSCSPISGHRSVSWYQQTPGQGLQFLFEYFSETQRNKGNFPGRFSGRQFSNSRSEMNVSTLELGDSALYLCASRTGQGISYEQYFGPGTRLTVT.

The V call is TRBV18, the J call TRBJ1-1, with 9 nucleotides matching TRBD1. V shed 5 bases, J shed 5 bases, and the junction held 6 bases outside the gene matches. This CDR3 has 14 residues. Germline V lookup: CDR1 KGHSH, CDR2 LQKENI. The CDR3 loop reads CASSSGQGLTEAFF. The DNA of the CDR3 is TGTGCCAGCTCATCGGGACAGGGTTTAACTGAAGCTTTCTTT.

This rearrangement joins TRBV5-1 to TRBJ2-3; TRBD2 agrees at 8 bases. The CDR3 length is 16 residues. Losses at the gene ends were 2 bases for V and 2 bases for J; bases not matched to a gene: 7. CDR1 is SGHRS, CDR2 YFSETQ, per germline. CDR3 loop: CASSFGAGALTDTQYF. The CDR3, as DNA: TGCGCCAGCAGCTTCGGAGCGGGGGCTCTCACAGATACGCAGTATTTT.

The V and J genes are TRBV9 and TRBJ1-1, with D unclear. Trimming removed 3 bases from V and 1 base from J, with 7 bases in between. The CDR3 covers 13 residues. Looked up from germline, CDR1 is SGDLS and CDR2 is YYNGEE. CDR3 bases: TGTGCCAGCAGCGCCTTTCGGAACACTGAAGCTTTCTTT. Residues: CASSAFRNTEAFF.

This chain connects TRBV30 to TRBJ1-1; D is perhaps TRBD1 (5 bases). The CDR3 is 13 amino acids. The germline gives CDR1 GTSNPN, CDR2 SVGIG (reference sequence). The germline V and J ends were trimmed by 0 bases and 7 bases, with 12 bases remaining between them. The CDR3 DNA follows: TGTGCCTGGAGTGTACTGACAGAAGGTGAAGCTTTCTTT. It encodes CAWSVLTEGEAFF. Combining the CDR3 with reference TRBV30 and TRBJ1-1 gives the whole variable domain SQTIHQWPATLVQPVGSPLSLECTVEGTSNPNLYWYRQAAGRGLQLLFYSVGIGQISSEVPQNLSASRPQDRQFILSSKKLLLSDSGFYLCAWSVLTEGEAFFGQGTRLTVV.

The V gene is TRBV2, the J gene TRBJ1-1; possible D gene TRBD1, 5 bases. Germline V gene data show CDR1 as SNHLY and CDR2 as FYNNEI. Trimming removed 4 bases from V and 7 bases from J, with 13 bases in between. This CDR3 comprises 13 residues. CDR3 nucleotide sequence: TGTGCCAGCAGTGTGAAGGGGTTGAGTGAAGCTTTCTTT. The encoded protein is CASSVKGLSEAFF. Combining the CDR3 with reference TRBV2 and TRBJ1-1 gives the whole variable domain EPEVTQTPSHQVTQMGQEVILRCVPISNHLYFYWYRQILGQKVEFLVSFYNNEISEKSEIFDDQFSVERPDGSNFTLKIRSTKLEDSAMYFCASSVKGLSEAFFGQGTRLTVV.

A single count supports this clone. V gene TRBV21-1 combines with J gene TRBJ1-5; the table gives TRBD1 as D, unverified against the DNA. TRBV21-1 is a pseudogene locus. This CDR3 contains 15 residues. The CDR3 sequence is CASLAPTGGNQPQHF. Written as DNA, the CDR3 is TGTGCCAGCTTAGCCCCGACAGGGGGCAATCAGCCCCAGCATTTT.

The chain carries TRBV4-2 and TRBJ2-7, with D possibly TRBD2 on 7 matching bases. CDR1 and CDR2 (germline): LGHNA, YNFKEQ. Trimming cost V 0 bases and J 6 bases, with 18 bases left between them. The CDR3 has 16 amino acids. The CDR3 DNA sequence: TGTGCCAGCAGCCAAGATCACGGACGGGGGGCTGGCGAGCAGTACTTC. Its translation is CASSQDHGRGAGEQYF.

The chain's CDR3 is CAWTGGIGETEAFF. The CDR3 DNA sequence: TGTGCCTGGACAGGGGGTATAGGGGAAACTGAAGCTTTCTTT. The chain is built from TRBV30 and TRBJ1-1, with TRBD1 matching 7 bases. The CDR3 is 14 amino acids. The junction had 10 bases not matched to a gene; V was cut back by 4 bases and J by 5 bases. CDR1 is GTSNPN, CDR2 SVGIG, per germline (reference sequence).

This sequence joins TRBV30 and TRBJ1-2, with a tentative D call TRBD1 (6 bases). CDR3 length equals 15 residues. From germline, CDR1 is GTSNPN and CDR2 SVGIG (reference sequence). Trimming pared 0 bases from V and 6 bases from J, leaving 17 bases between. CDR3 amino acids: CAWSVGGHLLDGYTF. The CDR3 nucleotides are TGTGCCTGGAGTGTAGGGGGACACCTGCTTGATGGCTACACCTTC.

This chain joins TRBV6-1 and TRBJ2-3, with TRBD2 matching over 8 bases. V shed 4 bases, J shed 0 bases, and the junction held 6 bases outside the gene matches. Germline V lookup: CDR1 MNHNS, CDR2 SASEGT. There are 16 residues in the CDR3. The CDR3 DNA reads TGTGCCAGCAGTGGGGGCGGGGGGATTAGCACAGATACGCAGTATTTT. Translated: CASSGGGGISTDTQYF.

The CDR3 protein is CASSVHRGQYEQYF. The DNA of the CDR3 is TGTGCCAGTAGTGTACACAGGGGGCAGTACGAGCAGTACTTC. The genes are TRBV19 and TRBJ2-7; 9 nucleotides align to TRBD1. The germline gives CDR1 LNHDA, CDR2 SQIVND (reference sequence). This CDR3 region has 14 residues. The ends lost 5 bases at V and 4 bases at J; junction bases unmatched: 6. Drawing the rest from reference TRBV19 and TRBJ2-7, the complete variable domain is DGGITQSPKYLFRKEGQNVTLSCEQNLNHDAMYWYRQDPGQGLRLIYYSQIVNDFQKGDIAEGYSVSREKKESFPLTVTSAQKNPTAFYLCASSVHRGQYEQYFGPGTRLTVT.

This sequence joins TRBV18 and TRBJ1-1, with D perhaps TRBD1 (6 bases). Per the germline V gene, CDR1 is KGHSH and CDR2 is LQKENI. Trimming removed 3 bases at V and 4 bases at J, with 9 bases between. CDR3 length: 13 amino acids. In DNA form, the CDR3 reads TGTGCCAGCTCACCGACAGGAATCACTGAAGCTTTCTTT. This encodes CASSPTGITEAFF.

This clone appeared a single time. This chain uses TRBV18 with TRBJ2-2, with D maybe TRBD2 (6 bases). V lost 3 bases and J lost 1, with 12 bases in between. This CDR3 has 16 residues. Germline V gene data show CDR1 as KGHSH and CDR2 as LQKENI. CDR3: CASSPQGLVNTGELFF. CDR3 in DNA: TGTGCCAGCTCACCCCAGGGACTGGTGAACACCGGGGAGCTGTTTTTT.